This T cell receptor (beta chain) is drawn from a study of OX40 agonist ivuxolimab in advanced cancers. Overall study context: Hepatocellular carcinoma, melanoma, renal cell or head and neck cancer was diagnosed in the dose-escalation patients. Study-wide results and caveats: More expanded clones were seen, on average, in CD8+ T cells than in CD4+. Clonal expansion by week 6 occurred in CD4+ and CD8+ blood T cells (at 0.1 to 3.0 mg/kg).

Germline V gene data show CDR1 as SGHRS and CDR2 as YFSETQ. With 2 bases removed from V and 7 bases from J, the gap between germline ends came to 9 bases. The CDR3 covers 12 residues. Profiling relied on immunoSEQ multiplex PCR, and the TCRdb table lists in-frame clones only, not all of them. The repertoire holds 30,000 to 45,000 clones, with approximately 72% as singletons. About this clone itself: The target antigen is unknown.

The sequenced sample was CD4+ or CD8+ T cells sorted from blood, obtained in a trial of the OX40 agonist ivuxolimab. The genes are TRBV5-1 and TRBJ1-1; D is unclear. The TCR sequence derives from an adult with an advanced solid tumor such as melanoma, head and neck, liver or kidney cancer. The CDR3 DNA sequence: TGCGCCAGCAGCTTCCGGGAAGGTGAAGCTTTCTTT. Protein sequence: CASSFREGEAFF.